A selection of T cell receptor beta chains follows, all from one sample in a study of tumor-infiltrating lymphocytes in primary liver carcinoma. TCRdb ran MiXCR on the multiplex PCR reads and lists one entry per CDR3 protein. Here the sample spans approximately 320,000 distinct CDR3 sequences, 50% to 60% being singletons. The sequenced sample consisted of peripheral blood. The receptors here all came from a woman in her twenties or thirties with primary liver carcinoma and hepatitis B virus infection. Each CDR3 is given with its conserved first and last residue. The listing skips clone size in some rows; elsewhere it reads once, few, many or a size class.

v_call: TRBV29-1; j_call: TRBJ1-1; clone_size: NA; cdr3_aa: CGVRIGGTEAFF
v_call: TRBV11-2; j_call: TRBJ2-1; clone_size: NA; cdr3_aa: CAGSSTGTGSNERFF
v_call: TRBV7-9; j_call: TRBJ2-1; clone_size: once; cdr3_aa: CASSPSSGPSYNEQFF
v_call: TRBV6-5; j_call: TRBJ2-7; clone_size: NA; cdr3_aa: CAGSYSRVVDDQYF
v_call: TRBV5-6; j_call: TRBJ2-7; clone_size: NA; cdr3_aa: CASSSTVTRGEAGERYEQYF
v_call: TRBV5-6; j_call: TRBJ2-3; clone_size: few; cdr3_aa: CASSGGTSGRTDTQYF
v_call: TRBV11-2; j_call: TRBJ2-1; clone_size: NA; cdr3_aa: CASNLDLSGYNEQFF
v_call: TRBV6-5; j_call: TRBJ2-5; clone_size: NA; cdr3_aa: CATWTLAGQETQYF
v_call: TRBV5-6; j_call: TRBJ1-1; clone_size: NA; cdr3_aa: CASSLKVIGTEAFF
v_call: TRBV7-9; j_call: TRBJ2-2; clone_size: NA; cdr3_aa: CASRNRLNTGELFF
v_call: TRBV11-2; j_call: TRBJ1-6; clone_size: NA; cdr3_aa: CVSSSDRDSPLHF
v_call: TRBV12-3/TRBV12-4; j_call: TRBJ1-1; clone_size: NA; cdr3_aa: CATSNRNMNIEAFF
v_call: TRBV6-2/TRBV6-3; j_call: TRBJ2-1; clone_size: NA; cdr3_aa: CASSWSSGVNEQFF
v_call: TRBV6-5; j_call: TRBJ1-2; clone_size: few; cdr3_aa: CASSPATGRIYGYTF
v_call: TRBV7-9; j_call: TRBJ1-4; clone_size: many; cdr3_aa: CASSSQWKLFF
v_call: TRBV29-1; j_call: TRBJ2-3; clone_size: NA; cdr3_aa: CSAEDSGLVDTQYF
v_call: TRBV6-2/TRBV6-3; j_call: TRBJ2-3; clone_size: NA; cdr3_aa: CASSHLAGGRAATQYF
v_call: TRBV11-3; j_call: TRBJ2-1; clone_size: NA; cdr3_aa: CASSPRGAGWYNEQFF
v_call: TRBV11-3; j_call: TRBJ2-1; clone_size: many; cdr3_aa: CASSLDSGYNEQFF
v_call: TRBV19; j_call: TRBJ2-1; clone_size: NA; cdr3_aa: CASSRLAETDEQFF
v_call: TRBV10-2; j_call: TRBJ1-4; clone_size: few; cdr3_aa: CASSERDSTNEKLFF
v_call: TRBV11-2; j_call: TRBJ2-6; clone_size: NA; cdr3_aa: CASSHTGRLSGANVQTF
v_call: TRBV7-2; j_call: TRBJ2-7; clone_size: NA; cdr3_aa: CASSLAGTGRTRRYEQYF
v_call: TRBV5-4; j_call: TRBJ2-7; clone_size: NA; cdr3_aa: CASSRITGGATYEQYF
v_call: TRBV4-1; j_call: TRBJ1-1; clone_size: many; cdr3_aa: CASSHDRTANTEAFF
v_call: TRBV4-1; j_call: TRBJ2-7; clone_size: NA; cdr3_aa: CASSQDRASGHYSYEQYF
v_call: TRBV6-2/TRBV6-3; j_call: TRBJ1-5; clone_size: many; cdr3_aa: CASSNGQFAMRHF
v_call: TRBV7-8; j_call: TRBJ2-5; clone_size: NA; cdr3_aa: CANSRRVFQETQYF
v_call: TRBV20-1; j_call: NA; clone_size: NA; cdr3_aa: CSARGQSNQPQYF
v_call: TRBV7-8; j_call: TRBJ2-2; clone_size: NA; cdr3_aa: CASSLGQNTGELFF
v_call: TRBV6-2/TRBV6-3; j_call: TRBJ2-7; clone_size: NA; cdr3_aa: CASTSLRDRGSYEQYF
v_call: TRBV9; j_call: TRBJ2-1; clone_size: NA; cdr3_aa: CASSVSGTGGNEQFF
v_call: TRBV6-1; j_call: TRBJ1-1; clone_size: NA; cdr3_aa: CASSERGLIEAFF
v_call: TRBV4-1; j_call: TRBJ1-2; clone_size: many; cdr3_aa: CASSQGPEGNYGYTF
v_call: TRBV4-1; j_call: TRBJ2-7; clone_size: NA; cdr3_aa: CTSSQDLANYEQYF